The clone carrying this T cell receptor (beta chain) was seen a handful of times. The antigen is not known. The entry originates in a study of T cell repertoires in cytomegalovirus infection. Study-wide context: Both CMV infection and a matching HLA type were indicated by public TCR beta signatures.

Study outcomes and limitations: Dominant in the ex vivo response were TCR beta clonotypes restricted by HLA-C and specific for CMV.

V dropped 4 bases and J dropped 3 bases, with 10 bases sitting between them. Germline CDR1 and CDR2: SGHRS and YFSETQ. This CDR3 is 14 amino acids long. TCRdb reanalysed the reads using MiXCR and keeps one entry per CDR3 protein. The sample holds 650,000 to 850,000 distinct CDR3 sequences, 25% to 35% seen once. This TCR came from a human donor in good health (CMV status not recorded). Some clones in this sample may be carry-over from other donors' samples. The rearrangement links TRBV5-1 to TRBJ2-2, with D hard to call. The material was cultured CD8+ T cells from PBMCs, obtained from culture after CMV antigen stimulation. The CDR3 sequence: CASSGWTDTGELFF. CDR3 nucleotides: TGCGCCAGCAGCGGTTGGACGGACACCGGGGAGCTGTTTTTT.